Listed here are 9 T cell receptor beta chains from one sample, sequenced in a study of technical replicates of blood from several donors. Here immunoSEQ multiplex PCR was the method, and the copy in TCRdb shows in-frame clones only, minus some. Of 75,000 to 80,000 clones detected, approximately 94% appear once; the ten largest clones hold about 0.4%. The sample comprised T cells isolated from PBMCs. The origin of the receptors is a human donor in good health.

The gene calls are TRBV9 and TRBJ2-7; 10 positions agree with TRBD1. The CDR3 runs to 14 residues. Unmatched junction bases numbered 3, after V lost 4 bases and J lost 2 bases. Germline V gene sequence: CDR1 SGDLS, CDR2 YYNGEE. The CDR3 loop is CASSPGQGAYEQYF. CDR3 in DNA: TGTGCCAGCAGCCCAGGACAGGGGGCCTACGAGCAGTACTTC.

V gene TRBV7-2 combines with J gene TRBJ2-7; 8 bases align to TRBD1. CDR1 and CDR2 from the germline V gene are SGHTA and FQGNSA. The CDR3 contains 17 residues. V dropped 7 bases and J dropped 2; count of bases not matched to a gene: 16. The CDR3 coding sequence is TGTGCCAGCATCACCTGGGACAGGTACGTGAGTCCCTACGAGCAGTACTTC. Its protein product is CASITWDRYVSPYEQYF. Using reference TRBV7-2 and TRBJ2-7 for the parts outside the CDR3, the full variable domain is GAGVSQSPSNKVTEKGKDVELRCDPISGHTALYWYRQSLGQGLEFLIYFQGNSAPDKSGLPSDRFSAERTGGSVSTLTIQRTQQEDSAVYLCASITWDRYVSPYEQYFGPGTRLTVT.

J is TRBJ2-7 and V is TRBV7-2; the match to TRBD2 covers 11 bases. After removal of 4 bases from V and 2 bases from J, the junction contained 4 bases not matched to a gene. Germline CDR1 reads SGHTA; CDR2 reads FQGNSA. CDR3 length equals 15 residues. In DNA, the CDR3 is TGTGCCAGCAGCTACCGACTAGCGGGACCCTACGAGCAGTACTTC. Translating it yields CASSYRLAGPYEQYF. The full variable domain, its missing parts supplied by reference TRBV7-2 and TRBJ2-7, is GAGVSQSPSNKVTEKGKDVELRCDPISGHTALYWYRQSLGQGLEFLIYFQGNSAPDKSGLPSDRFSAERTGGSVSTLTIQRTQQEDSAVYLCASSYRLAGPYEQYFGPGTRLTVT.

V is TRBV7-9 and J is TRBJ2-5, with D possibly being TRBD2 (6 bases). This CDR3 region has 12 residues. Germline values: CDR1 SEHNR, CDR2 FQNEAQ (reference sequence). V lost 8 bases to trimming and J lost 5 bases, with 12 bases between them. In nucleotides, the CDR3 is TGTGCCAGCCAGCCCAGCGGGGAGACCCAGTACTTC. Translation: CASQPSGETQYF.

The chain employs TRBV5-1 and TRBJ2-6; 9 bases fit TRBD1. Trimming removed 4 bases from V and 2 bases from J; junction bases left unmatched: 10. Germline V gives CDR1 SGHRS, CDR2 YFSETQ. CDR3 length: 18 residues. The CDR3 sequence is CASSPVGTGRAGANVLTF. The CDR3 DNA reads TGCGCCAGCAGCCCGGTAGGGACAGGGAGGGCTGGGGCCAACGTCCTGACTTTC.

The rearrangement links TRBV6-5 to TRBJ2-3, with TRBD2 identical over 7 bases. This CDR3 contains 14 residues. The V gene end was trimmed by 10 bases and the J gene end by 1 base; junction bases not matched to a gene: 8. CDR1 and CDR2 from the germline V gene are MNHEY and SVGAGI. CDR3 DNA: TGTGCCACCCTGAGACTAGCAGGCACAGATACGCAGTATTTT. It encodes CATLRLAGTDTQYF.

The V and J genes are TRBV25-1 and TRBJ2-7, with D perhaps TRBD2 (5 bases). Trimming pared 4 bases from V and 6 bases from J, leaving 25 bases between. Germline V gene data show CDR1 as MGHDK and CDR2 as SYGVNS. The CDR3 length is 17 residues. CDR3 DNA: TGTGCCAGCAGTGGGTGGGTTGGGGAGAACTGGGATCGCGAGCAGTACTTC. Its translation: CASSGWVGENWDREQYF.

V and J are TRBV6-5 and TRBJ1-5, with 7 bases that match TRBD1. CDR3 size: 15 residues. V was clipped by 4 bases and J by 2 bases; unmatched bases: 5. Germline V gene data show CDR1 as MNHEY and CDR2 as SVGAGI. The CDR3 is CASSLSTGRNQPQHF. The CDR3 DNA is TGTGCCAGCAGTTTATCGACAGGGCGCAATCAGCCCCAGCATTTT.

V usage is TRBV27 and J usage is TRBJ1-2, with D unresolved. Deletions cut 2 bases from V and 8 bases from J, with 12 bases between. The CDR3 is 13 residues long. The germline V gene encodes CDR1 MNHEY and CDR2 SMNVEV (reference sequence). CDR3 protein: CASSLAGGEGYTF. The CDR3 bases are TGTGCCAGCAGTTTAGCGGGCGGCGAAGGCTACACCTTC.